This T cell receptor beta chain was documented in a study of response to subunit inactivated influenza vaccine. This CDR3 region has 19 residues. Germline values: CDR1 SGHVS, CDR2 FQNEAQ. J gave up 1 base and V 2 bases, and 9 bases lay outside the gene matches. TCRdb redid the calling of the RT-PCR reads with MiXCR, one entry per CDR3 protein. The table includes approximately 730,000 distinct CDR3 sequences, roughly 14% detected once. This TCR derives from a man between 50 and 59 years old who received an inactivated influenza vaccine. The rearrangement joins TRBV7-8 to TRBJ2-4, with 12 bases matching TRBD1. This specimen was PBMCs from blood, taken 14 to 15 days before vaccination. CDR3 nucleotide sequence: TGTGCCAGCAGCTTATATGGGACAGGGGGCCAATCGGCCAAAAACATTCAGTACTTC. It codes for CASSLYGTGGQSAKNIQYF.